These 20 T cell receptor beta chains originate from one sample sequenced in a study of blood T cells in healthy people across ages. For the second PCR, which ran for roughly 6 to 11 cycles, a sample-barcoded 5' primer and a J-beta primer mix were used. TCRdb used MiXCR to reprocess the 5' RACE reads, holding one entry per CDR3 protein. The repertoire consists of 750,000 to 950,000 distinct CDR3 sequences, with around 25% occurring once and the leading ten covering 2.5% to 3.5%. The sample was also reused in another study, on T cells of mothers and their children.

The sample consisted of blood. The receptors stem from a boy younger than 18 in good health.

This chain links TRBV29-1 with TRBJ2-3; possibly TRBD2 for D (6 bases). CDR1 and CDR2 from the germline V gene are SQVTM and ANQGSEA. V lost 1 base, J lost 2 bases, and 10 bases lay in between. CDR3 length: 14 amino acids. The CDR3 coding sequence is TGCAGCGTTGAAGGGGACTCACACACAGATACGCAGTATTTT. This sequence encodes CSVEGDSHTDTQYF.

This clonotype was found a few times. The rearrangement uses TRBV5-4 and TRBJ1-1; D might be TRBD1 (6 bases). Trimming pared 4 bases from V and 3 bases from J, leaving 13 bases between. Germline loops: CDR1 SGHNT, CDR2 YYREEE (reference sequence). The length of the CDR3 is 14 residues. CDR3: CASSPRGGDTEAFF. The CDR3 DNA is TGTGCCAGCAGCCCTAGGGGGGGGGACACTGAAGCTTTCTTT.

This clonotype was recorded a few times. This chain uses TRBV4-2 with TRBJ2-5, with D perhaps TRBD1 (5 bases). The tail of the sequence fits TRBJ2-7 better, so the J call may be wrong. The CDR3 runs 14 residues. From germline, CDR1 is LGHNA and CDR2 YNFKEQ. The CDR3 region is CASSRGQVVGEQYF. The DNA for the CDR3 is TGTGCCAGCAGCCGGGGCCAGGTGGTGGGCGAGCAGTACTTC.

In this sample, this clonotype turned up many times. The chain is built from TRBV7-6 and TRBJ2-1; D is possibly TRBD2 (7 bases). Germline assignment: CDR1 SGHVS and CDR2 FNYEAQ. CDR3 length equals 16 residues. Trimming took off 5 bases at V and 8 bases at J, with 22 bases between the two ends. In DNA, the CDR3 is TGTGCCAGCAGCCCCGGCCGGTTCGGCGGGGGCTATGAGCAGTTCTTC. Translation: CASSPGRFGGGYEQFF.

This clonotype was observed a handful of times. The V and J genes are TRBV5-1 and TRBJ2-1, with TRBD2 matching over 9 bases. Trimming took 7 bases from V and 4 from J; bases not matched to a gene: 9. Germline CDR1 reads SGHRS; CDR2 reads YFSETQ. This CDR3 is 15 amino acids long. CDR3: CASALSGGLYNEQFF. The CDR3 nucleotides are TGCGCCAGCGCTCTTAGCGGGGGACTTTACAATGAGCAGTTCTTC.

CDR3 DNA: TGCGCCAGCAGCGAAGGAGCACTAGCGAACACAGATACGCAGTATTTT. Its protein product is CASSEGALANTDTQYF. The chain is built from TRBV5-1 and TRBJ2-3, with TRBD2 matching over 7 bases. The junction had 10 bases not matched to a gene; V was cut back by 4 bases and J by 2 bases. The length of the CDR3 is 16 residues. The germline gives CDR1 SGHRS, CDR2 YFSETQ.

The chain joins TRBV5-1 to TRBJ1-2; D is ambiguous. Germline CDR1 and CDR2: SGHRS and YFSETQ. The ends were cut back, 2 bases at V and 4 bases at J, with 6 bases in the middle. The length of the CDR3 is 12 residues. CDR3 protein: CASSFNSYGYTF. DNA of the CDR3: TGCGCCAGCAGCTTCAACAGCTATGGCTACACCTTC.

This clonotype was observed a few times. The V call is TRBV5-1, the J call TRBJ2-3; 8 bases match TRBD2. CDR1 SGHRS and CDR2 YFSETQ come from the germline V gene. The CDR3 loop spans 15 amino acids. The junction had 8 bases not matched to a gene; V was cut back by 6 bases and J by 2 bases. In DNA form, the CDR3 reads TGCGCCAGCACGACGCGGGGGGCCGTCACAGATACGCAGTATTTT. It encodes CASTTRGAVTDTQYF.

This clonotype has only a few counts. The chain is built from TRBV3-1 and TRBJ2-5; D may match TRBD1 or TRBD2 (5 bases each). CDR3 length: 15 residues. Trimming pared 6 bases from V and 5 bases from J, leaving 19 bases between. Germline V CDR1 and CDR2: LGHDT, YNNKEL (reference sequence). The CDR3 protein is CASSSEPGRGETQYF. The CDR3 bases are TGTGCCAGCAGTTCCGAGCCGGGGCGAGGGGAGACCCAGTACTTC.

This chain joins TRBV6-1 and TRBJ1-4; 10 bases are shared with TRBD1. The CDR3 covers 15 residues. J lost 7 bases, V lost 4 bases, and 6 bases had no gene match. The germline gives CDR1 MNHNS, CDR2 SASEGT. CDR3 DNA: TGTGCCAGCAGTGGACAGGGGGCTGGTATTGAAAAACTGTTTTTT. This codes for CASSGQGAGIEKLFF.

This clonotype was counted between two and nine times. The chain employs TRBV4-3 and TRBJ2-1; TRBD1 agrees at 9 bases. CDR3 length: 15 amino acids. Germline CDR1 LGHNA, CDR2 YSLEER. Trimming at V came to 4 bases and at J to 4 bases, leaving 5 bases not matched to a gene. The CDR3 region has the DNA TGCGCCAGCAGCCTGGGGACAGGGCAATACAATGAGCAGTTCTTC. It yields the protein CASSLGTGQYNEQFF.

The chain couples TRBV20-1 to TRBJ1-4, with TRBD1 matching over 9 bases. Germline values: CDR1 DFQATT, CDR2 SNEGSKA (reference sequence). The CDR3 consists of 15 residues. V was pared by 5 bases and J by 8 bases, with 12 bases of the junction left unmatched. The CDR3: CSASISGTGHEKLFF. The CDR3 DNA sequence: TGCAGTGCTTCCATCTCCGGGACAGGGCACGAAAAACTGTTTTTT.

This clonotype appeared a few times. J is TRBJ1-1 and V is TRBV3-1; D unresolved. Trimming cost V 3 bases and J 4 bases, with 6 bases left between them. The CDR3 loop spans 12 amino acids. Germline CDR1 LGHDT, CDR2 YNNKEL (reference sequence). The CDR3 region is CASSQSATEAFF. Written as DNA, the CDR3 is TGTGCCAGCAGCCAGTCCGCCACTGAAGCTTTCTTT.

This clonotype has more than one count but fewer than ten. The chain uses TRBV5-6 and TRBJ1-2; unclear D gene. Per germline, CDR1 SGHDT and CDR2 YYEEEE. Trimming took 5 bases from V and 8 from J, leaving 10 bases between them. This CDR3 region has 11 residues. For the CDR3, the DNA is TGTGCCAGCAGACTCCTCCACGGCTACACCTTC. Translated, it gives CASRLLHGYTF.

This clonotype was observed a few times. The chain combines TRBV18 with TRBJ2-7; the match to TRBD2 covers 7 bases. There are 13 residues in the CDR3. With V trimmed by 4 bases and J by 6 bases, 6 bases remained unmatched. Looked up from germline, CDR1 is KGHSH and CDR2 is LQKENI. This chain's CDR3 is CASSRPPGGEQYF. Written as DNA, the CDR3 is TGTGCCAGCTCACGGCCCCCGGGGGGCGAGCAGTACTTC.

This clonotype has a handful of counts. This chain joins TRBV7-6 and TRBJ2-5, with TRBD2 matching 9 bases. V was pared by 5 bases and J by 1 base, with 5 bases of the junction left unmatched. This CDR3 is 15 amino acids long. CDR1 is SGHVS and CDR2 is FNYEAQ in the germline V gene. CDR3 region: CASSRGSGGQETQYF. The DNA for the CDR3 is TGTGCCAGCAGCCGTGGTAGCGGGGGCCAAGAGACCCAGTACTTC.

This clonotype was picked up a small number of times. The chain couples TRBV6-1 to TRBJ1-6; 9 bases align to TRBD1. CDR1 is MNHNS, CDR2 SASEGT, per germline. The CDR3 has 15 residues. V shed 6 bases, J shed 10 bases, and the junction held 10 bases outside the gene matches. CDR3 nucleotide sequence: TGTGCCAGCAGAGAAACAGGGGGCGCGGTGTCACCCCTCCACTTT. Translating gives CASRETGGAVSPLHF.

This clonotype has only a few counts. V gene TRBV28 combines with J gene TRBJ2-3; 8 positions agree with TRBD2. This CDR3 has 19 residues. After removal of 2 bases from V and 0 bases from J, the junction contained 13 bases not matched to a gene. Germline values: CDR1 MDHEN, CDR2 SYDVKM. CDR3 sequence: CASSLEFPGGIISTDTQYF. In nucleotides, the CDR3 is TGTGCCAGCAGTTTAGAGTTCCCGGGGGGGATAATCAGCACAGATACGCAGTATTTT.

This clonotype showed up just a few times. This CDR3 reads CASSVGGYQEKLFF. In nucleotides, the CDR3 is TGCGCCAGCAGCGTGGGGGGTTATCAAGAAAAACTGTTTTTT. The chain joins TRBV5-1 to TRBJ1-4, with D perhaps matching TRBD1 (5 bases). The CDR3 extends over 14 amino acids. The V gene lost 4 bases and the J gene lost 8 bases, with 15 bases spanning the gap. Germline CDR1 is SGHRS and CDR2 is YFSETQ.

DNA for the CDR3: TGTGCCAGCAGCTTGTGTCCTTGCTGCAACGAGCAGTTCTTC. Protein: CASSLCPCCNEQFF. The rearrangement links TRBV5-7 to TRBJ2-5, with D unclear. The last part of the DNA fits TRBJ2-1 better; the J call may be wrong. TRBV5-7 falls under the ORF class, with uncertain function. The CDR3 extends over 14 amino acids.